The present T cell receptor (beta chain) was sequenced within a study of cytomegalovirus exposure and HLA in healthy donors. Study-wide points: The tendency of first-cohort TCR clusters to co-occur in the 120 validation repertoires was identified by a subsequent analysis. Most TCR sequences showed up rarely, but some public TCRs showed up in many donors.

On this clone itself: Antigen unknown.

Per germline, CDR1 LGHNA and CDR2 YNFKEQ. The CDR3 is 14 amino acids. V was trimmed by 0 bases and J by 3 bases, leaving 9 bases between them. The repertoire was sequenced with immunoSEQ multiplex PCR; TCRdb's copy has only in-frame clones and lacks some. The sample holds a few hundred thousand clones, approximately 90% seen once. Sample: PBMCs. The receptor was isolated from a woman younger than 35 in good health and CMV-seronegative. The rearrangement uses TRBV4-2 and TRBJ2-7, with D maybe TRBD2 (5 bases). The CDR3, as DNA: TGTGCCAGCAGCCAAGATAACCGGGGCTACGAGCAGTACTTC. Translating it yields CASSQDNRGYEQYF.